The TCR beta chain described here comes from a study of post-analysis software for immune sequencing data. A note on this clonotype: Its specificity is unknown.

This CDR3 spans 17 amino acids. V gave up 4 bases and J gave up 2 bases, with 19 bases separating them. From germline, CDR1 is SGHKS and CDR2 YYEKEE (reference sequence). Built from TCR beta cDNA, the libraries had unique molecular identifiers in them. A single record per CDR3 protein comes from TCRdb applying MiXCR to the PCR reads. The sample records some 690,000 distinct CDR3 sequences, approximately 59% being singletons. Points from the study as a whole: Higher frequency in patients than in controls was seen for a handful of TRBV segments, with TRBV5-6, TRBV5-1 and TRBV20-1 among them.

The J gene is TRBJ2-1, the V gene TRBV5-5; D may be TRBD1 (6 bases). The TCR was taken from a girl aged 2 to 10 with multiple sclerosis. Sequencing was done on a sample of blood. This CDR3 reads CASSPRPLQGAYNEQFF. CDR3 nucleotides: TGTGCCAGCAGCCCGAGGCCCCTACAGGGCGCCTACAATGAGCAGTTCTTC.